The 14 T cell receptor beta chains presented below share a single source sample, sequenced in a study of T cell repertoires in cytomegalovirus infection (dated by TCRdb to about 2019). Taken with the paper, the label for treatment or condition translates to: in vitro stimulation with specific CMV peptide epitopes to enrich CMV-specific T cells. TCRdb records Illumina HiSeq 1500 as the sequencer. The public reads were reanalyzed by TCRdb: fastp trimming at Q25, MiXCR alignment, in-frame beta chains only. Rows merge per CDR3 protein into single entries with the most common DNA and genes. This sample comprises hundreds of thousands of distinct CDR3 sequences, around 35% of them detected only once. 15% to 20% of the sample rests with the top ten. Their target antigens are unknown. The material sequenced was cultured PBMCs, taken from culture after CMV antigen stimulation. The origin of the receptors is a human donor in good health (CMV status not recorded). Some clones in this sample may be carry-over from other donors' samples.

This chain uses TRBV20-1 with TRBJ2-1; D gene ambiguous. V lost 0 bases to trimming and J lost 10 bases, with 10 bases between them. Per germline, CDR1 DFQATT and CDR2 SNEGSKA (reference sequence). The CDR3 runs to 12 residues. Here the CDR3 DNA reads TGCAGTGCTAGAGAGCACGGAAGCGAGCAGTTCTTC. Its protein product is CSAREHGSEQFF.

This chain connects TRBV29-1 to TRBJ2-5; no clear D gene. Germline loops: CDR1 SQVTM, CDR2 ANQGSEA. Trimming pared 7 bases from V and 2 bases from J, leaving 8 bases between. There are 11 residues in the CDR3. CDR3 coding DNA: TGCAGCGGGGGTTTTCAAGAGACCCAGTACTTC. It encodes CSGGFQETQYF.

This clonotype was detected ten times or more. The chain employs TRBV7-2 and TRBJ2-1, with 13 bases that match TRBD2. This CDR3 comprises 13 residues. V lost 8 bases, J lost 12 bases, and 7 bases stayed unmatched. Germline V gene lookup returns CDR1 SGHTA and CDR2 FQGNSA. CDR3 coding DNA: TGTGCCAGCGGACTAGCGGGGGCTGGCGTGCAGTTCTTC. Translated, it gives CASGLAGAGVQFF.

The gene calls are TRBV6-1 and TRBJ1-5, with 11 positions matching TRBD1. Germline V gene sequence: CDR1 MNHNS, CDR2 SASEGT. The CDR3 spans 15 residues. The J segment lost 5 bases and the V segment lost 5 bases, leaving 5 bases of the junction unmatched. This CDR3 reads CASSIGQGAYQPQHF. DNA for the CDR3: TGTGCCAGCAGTATTGGACAGGGGGCCTATCAGCCCCAGCATTTT.

This clonotype has only a few counts. This chain uses TRBV19 with TRBJ2-7; 8 nucleotides align to TRBD1. This CDR3 is 13 amino acids long. Trimming removed 5 bases from V and 10 bases from J; junction bases left unmatched: 10. Germline assignment: CDR1 LNHDA and CDR2 SQIVND (reference sequence). CDR3 protein: CASSFGQGMIQYF. Written as DNA, the CDR3 is TGTGCCAGTAGTTTCGGACAGGGAATGATTCAGTACTTC.

This clonotype was counted between two and nine times. V is TRBV11-2 and J is TRBJ2-7; 9 nucleotides align to TRBD1. The trim removed 4 bases at V and 3 bases at J, leaving 7 bases unmatched. This CDR3 region has 15 residues. Germline assignment: CDR1 SGHAT and CDR2 FQNNGV. The CDR3 bases are TGTGCCAGCAGCTACACCACAGGGGGCCACTACGAGCAGTACTTC. It specifies CASSYTTGGHYEQYF. Full variable domain (missing parts from reference TRBV11-2 and TRBJ2-7): EAGVAQSPRYKIIEKRQSVAFWCNPISGHATLYWYQQILGQGPKLLIQFQNNGVVDDSQLPKDRFSAERLKGVDSTLKIQPAKLEDSAVYLCASSYTTGGHYEQYFGPGTRLTVT.

In this sample, this clonotype turned up a few times. The junction shows a germline mismatch at one end, possibly a read error. The rearrangement uses TRBV12-3 or TRBV12-4 and TRBJ2-1, with D unresolved. This CDR3 has 13 residues. CDR3 protein: CASSLGGLNEQFF. The CDR3 nucleotides read TGTGCCAGCAGCTTAGGTGGTCTCAATGAGCAGTTCTTC.

The CDR3 DNA reads TGTGCCAGCAGTTACTCGGTGTCTAGCTCCAACTACGAGCAGTACTTC. Amino acids: CASSYSVSSSNYEQYF. The chain has TRBV6-2 or TRBV6-3 and TRBJ2-7, with D tentatively TRBD2 (5 bases). The V end lost 0 bases, the J end lost 3 bases, and 15 bases lay between the germline ends. Germline CDR1 MNHEY, CDR2 SVGEGT. CDR3 length equals 16 residues.

This clonotype has just a few counts. The rearrangement links TRBV18 to TRBJ2-1; D remains unclear. CDR1 KGHSH and CDR2 LQKENI come from the germline V gene. The CDR3 sequence is 14 residues long. Between the trimmed V and J ends, which lost 0 bases and 8 bases, there was a span of 11 bases. CDR3 nucleotides: TGTGCCAGCTCACCACCGTTAGATCGGTATGAGCAGTTCTTC. Amino acid sequence: CASSPPLDRYEQFF.

The chain uses TRBV29-1 and TRBJ2-5; D ambiguous. With 5 bases removed from V and 2 bases from J, the gap between germline ends came to 12 bases. Germline V gene data show CDR1 as SQVTM and CDR2 as ANQGSEA. The CDR3 loop spans 13 amino acids. The CDR3 is CSVPRGVQETQYF. The CDR3 DNA is TGCAGCGTTCCTCGCGGAGTTCAAGAGACCCAGTACTTC.

This clonotype turned up a few times. V and J are TRBV6-1 and TRBJ2-1; D is uncertain. From germline, CDR1 is MNHNS and CDR2 SASEGT. The V gene lost 2 bases and the J gene lost 8 bases, with 7 bases spanning the gap. CDR3 size: 12 residues. Here the CDR3 reads CASSEPLYEQFF. The CDR3 region has the DNA TGTGCCAGCAGTGAACCACTCTATGAGCAGTTCTTC.

This clonotype showed up many times. The chain is built from TRBV7-2 and TRBJ1-3; D possibly corresponds to TRBD1 (5 bases). Between the trimmed V and J ends, which lost 0 bases and 0 bases, there was a span of 9 bases. Germline CDR1 SGHTA, CDR2 FQGNSA. The length of the CDR3 is 16 residues. The CDR3 DNA reads TGTGCCAGCAGCTTAGCCACAGGTGGCTCTGGAAACACCATATATTTT. Its protein is CASSLATGGSGNTIYF.

The chain combines TRBV5-4 with TRBJ1-4; 7 bases match TRBD1. Germline values: CDR1 SGHNT, CDR2 YYREEE (reference sequence). CDR3 size: 17 residues. Germline trimming cut 3 bases from V and 2 bases from J; bases unmatched to any gene: 10. CDR3 sequence: CASSSRQGRRTNEKLFF. The CDR3, as DNA: TGTGCCAGCAGCTCTCGACAGGGACGAAGGACTAATGAAAAACTGTTTTTT. The variable domain in full, with the rest retrieved from reference TRBV5-4 and TRBJ1-4, is ETGVTQSPTHLIKTRGQQVTLRCSSQSGHNTVSWYQQALGQGPQFIFQYYREEENGRGNFPPRFSGLQFPNYSSELNVNALELDDSALYLCASSSRQGRRTNEKLFFGSGTQLSVL.

The rearrangement uses TRBV4-1 and TRBJ1-5, with D maybe TRBD1 (6 bases). The CDR3 length is 17 residues. From germline, CDR1 is MGHRA and CDR2 YSYEKL. Trimming left V 3 bases short and J 5 bases short, with 20 bases between. CDR3 bases: TGCGCCAGCAGCCACACTACGAAAAGGACAGCCCATCAGCCCCAGCATTTT. Translation: CASSHTTKRTAHQPQHF.